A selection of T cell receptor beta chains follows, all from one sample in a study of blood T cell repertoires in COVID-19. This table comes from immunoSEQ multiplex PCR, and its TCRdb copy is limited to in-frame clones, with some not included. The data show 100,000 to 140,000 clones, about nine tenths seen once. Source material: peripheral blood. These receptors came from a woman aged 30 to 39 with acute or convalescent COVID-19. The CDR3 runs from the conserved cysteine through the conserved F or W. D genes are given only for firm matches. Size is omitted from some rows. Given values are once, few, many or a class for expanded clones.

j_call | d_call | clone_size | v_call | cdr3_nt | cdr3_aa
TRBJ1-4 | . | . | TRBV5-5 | TGTGCCAGCAGCTTGGTGCAGGGTGGTGAAAAACTGTTTTTT | CASSLVQGGEKLFF
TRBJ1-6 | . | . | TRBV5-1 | TGCGCCAGCAAACCGACGGCGGGCAATTCACCCCTCCACTTT | CASKPTAGNSPLHF
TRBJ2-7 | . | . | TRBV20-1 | TGCAGTGGCGGCATGTTTTACGAGCAGTACTTC | CSGGMFYEQYF
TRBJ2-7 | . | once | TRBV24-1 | TGTGCCACCAGTGATCCGACCGGGAACGAGCAGTACTTC | CATSDPTGNEQYF
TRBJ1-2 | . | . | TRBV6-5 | TGTGCCAGCAGTTACTCACGGGAGTATGGCTACACCTTC | CASSYSREYGYTF
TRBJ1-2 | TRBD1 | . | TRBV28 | TGTGCCAGCAGTATCATGGACAGGGCCAACTATGGCTACACCTTC | CASSIMDRANYGYTF
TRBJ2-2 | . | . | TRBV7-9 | TGTGCCAGCAGCCCAAGTACGGGAGCCGGGGAGCTGTTTTTT | CASSPSTGAGELFF
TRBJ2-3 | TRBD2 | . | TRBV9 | TGTGCCAGCAGCGTATATGGCGGGGGGGGCACAGATACGCAGTATTTT | CASSVYGGGGTDTQYF
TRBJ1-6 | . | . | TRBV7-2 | TGTGCCAGCAGCTTAGAGGACAGTTACTCCTATAATTCACCCCTCCACTTT | CASSLEDSYSYNSPLHF
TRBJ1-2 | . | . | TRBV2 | TGTGCCAGCAGTGAAGCCGCAGGGCTCCATGGCTACACCTTC | CASSEAAGLHGYTF
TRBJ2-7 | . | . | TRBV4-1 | TGCGCCAGCAGCCAAGTGGATGTAGGGAGCTCCTACGAGCAGTACTTC | CASSQVDVGSSYEQYF
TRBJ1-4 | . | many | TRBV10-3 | TGTGCCATCAGTGAGTCGGGGGGAACTAATGAAAAACTGTTTTTT | CAISESGGTNEKLFF
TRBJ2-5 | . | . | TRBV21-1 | TGTACTCAAAAACAGGGAAAGGGAGAGACCCAGTACTTC | CTQKQGKGETQYF
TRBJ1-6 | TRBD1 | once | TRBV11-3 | TGTGCCAGCACCGAAACAGGGGAGTATAATTCACCCCTCCACTTT | CASTETGEYNSPLHF
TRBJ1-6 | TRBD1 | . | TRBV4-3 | TGCGCCAGCAGCCAAGAGCGGTGGGGGACAGGGATGCGCTCACCCCTCCACTTT | CASSQERWGTGMRSPLHF
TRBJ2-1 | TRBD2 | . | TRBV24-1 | TGTGCCACCAGTGGATATAGCGGGGGGCAACAGTACAATGAGCAGTTCTTC | CATSGYSGGQQYNEQFF
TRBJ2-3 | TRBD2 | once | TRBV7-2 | TGTGCCAGCAGCTTATGGGGGGGTGGGCAGTATTTT | CASSLWGGGQYF
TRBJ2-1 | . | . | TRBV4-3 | TGCGCCAGCAGCCACAGGGTCTGGGATGAGCAGTTCTTC | CASSHRVWDEQFF
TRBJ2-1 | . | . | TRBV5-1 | TGCGCCAGCAGCCTACAGGGTTATGAGCAGTTCTTC | CASSLQGYEQFF
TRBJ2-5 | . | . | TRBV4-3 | TGCGCCAGCAGCCAAGATGGTCTAGAACGAGAGACCCAGTACTTC | CASSQDGLERETQYF
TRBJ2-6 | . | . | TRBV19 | TGTGCCAGTAGTATATGGGACTTCGGTGGGGCCAACGTCCTGACTTTC | CASSIWDFGGANVLTF
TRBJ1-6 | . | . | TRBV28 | TGTGCCATCCAATCGGGAGGAGAATCACCCCTCCACTTT | CAIQSGGESPLHF
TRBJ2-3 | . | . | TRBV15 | TGTGCCACCAGCAGAGGAGCCAGGGGAACAGATACGCAGTATTTT | CATSRGARGTDTQYF
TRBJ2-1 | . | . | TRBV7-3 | TGTGCCAGCAGCCGAGTGGCGGGGGCTGGAAATGAGCAGTTCTTC | CASSRVAGAGNEQFF
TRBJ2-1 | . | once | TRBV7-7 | TGTGCTAGCAGCCGCGACAACTACAATGAGCAGTTCTTC | CASSRDNYNEQFF
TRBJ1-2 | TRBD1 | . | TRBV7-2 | TGTGCCAGCAGCCTACAACAGGGGAACTATGGCTACACCTTC | CASSLQQGNYGYTF
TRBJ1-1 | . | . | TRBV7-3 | TGTGCCAGCAGCTCCTCCGGGGGGACTGAAGCTTTCTTT | CASSSSGGTEAFF